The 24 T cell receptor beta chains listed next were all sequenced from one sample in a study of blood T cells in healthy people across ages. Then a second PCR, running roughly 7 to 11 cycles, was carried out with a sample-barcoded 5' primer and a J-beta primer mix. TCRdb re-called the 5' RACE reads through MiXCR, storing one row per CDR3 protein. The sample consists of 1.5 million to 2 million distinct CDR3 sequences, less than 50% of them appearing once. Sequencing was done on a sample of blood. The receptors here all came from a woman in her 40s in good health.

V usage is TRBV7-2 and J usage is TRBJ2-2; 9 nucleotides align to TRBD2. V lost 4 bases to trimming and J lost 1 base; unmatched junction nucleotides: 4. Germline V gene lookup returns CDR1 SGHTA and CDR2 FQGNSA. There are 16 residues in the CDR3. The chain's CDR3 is CASSYGTSRNTGELFF. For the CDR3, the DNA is TGTGCCAGCAGCTATGGGACTAGCCGGAACACCGGGGAGCTGTTTTTT. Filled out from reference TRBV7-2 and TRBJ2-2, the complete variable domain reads GAGVSQSPSNKVTEKGKDVELRCDPISGHTALYWYRQSLGQGLEFLIYFQGNSAPDKSGLPSDRFSAERTGGSVSTLTIQRTQQEDSAVYLCASSYGTSRNTGELFFGEGSRLTVL.

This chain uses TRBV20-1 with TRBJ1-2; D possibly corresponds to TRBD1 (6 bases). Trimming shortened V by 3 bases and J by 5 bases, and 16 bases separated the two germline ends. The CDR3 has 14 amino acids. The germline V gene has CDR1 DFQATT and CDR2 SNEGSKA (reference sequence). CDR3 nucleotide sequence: TGCAGTGCTAGCTCCCCGGTGAGGGGGTATGGCTACACCTTC. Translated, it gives CSASSPVRGYGYTF.

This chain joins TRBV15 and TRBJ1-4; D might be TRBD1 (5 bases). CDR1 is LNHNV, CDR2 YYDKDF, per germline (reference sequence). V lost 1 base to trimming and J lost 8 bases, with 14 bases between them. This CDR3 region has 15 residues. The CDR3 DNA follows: TGTGCCACCAGCAGAGTTGGTCAGGGAAACGAAAAACTGTTTTTT. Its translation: CATSRVGQGNEKLFF.

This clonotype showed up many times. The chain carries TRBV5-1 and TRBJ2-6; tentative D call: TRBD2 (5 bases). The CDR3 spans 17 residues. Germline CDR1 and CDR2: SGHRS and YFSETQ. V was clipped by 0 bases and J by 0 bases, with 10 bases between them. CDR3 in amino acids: CASSLDGGPSGANVLTF. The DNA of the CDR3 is TGCGCCAGCAGCTTGGACGGAGGTCCCTCTGGGGCCAACGTCCTGACTTTC. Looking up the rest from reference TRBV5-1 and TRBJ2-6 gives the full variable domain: KAGVTQTPRYLIKTRGQQVTLSCSPISGHRSVSWYQQTPGQGLQFLFEYFSETQRNKGNFPGRFSGRQFSNSRSEMNVSTLELGDSALYLCASSLDGGPSGANVLTFGAGSRLTVL.

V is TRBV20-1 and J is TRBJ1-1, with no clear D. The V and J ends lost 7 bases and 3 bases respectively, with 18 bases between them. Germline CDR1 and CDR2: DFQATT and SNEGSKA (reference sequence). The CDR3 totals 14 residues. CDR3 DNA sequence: TGCAGTGGGGCCCTCTTCGCCACCCACACTGAAGCTTTCTTT. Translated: CSGALFATHTEAFF.

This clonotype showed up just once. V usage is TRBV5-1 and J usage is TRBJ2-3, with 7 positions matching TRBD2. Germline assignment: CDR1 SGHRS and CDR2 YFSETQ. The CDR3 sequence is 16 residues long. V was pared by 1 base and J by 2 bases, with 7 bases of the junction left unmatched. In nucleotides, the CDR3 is TGCGCCAGCAGCTTGTTGGGGGGGTCTAACACAGATACGCAGTATTTT. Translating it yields CASSLLGGSNTDTQYF.

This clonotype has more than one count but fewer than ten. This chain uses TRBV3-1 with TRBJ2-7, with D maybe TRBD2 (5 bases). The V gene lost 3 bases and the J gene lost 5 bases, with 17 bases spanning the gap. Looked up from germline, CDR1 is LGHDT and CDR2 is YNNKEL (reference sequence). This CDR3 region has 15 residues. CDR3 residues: CASSHLTGLADEQYF. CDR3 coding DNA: TGTGCCAGCAGCCATCTAACCGGACTGGCGGACGAGCAGTACTTC.

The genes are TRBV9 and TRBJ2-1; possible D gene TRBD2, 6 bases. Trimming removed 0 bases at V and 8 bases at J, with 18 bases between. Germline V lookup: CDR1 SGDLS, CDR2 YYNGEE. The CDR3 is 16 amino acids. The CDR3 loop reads CASSVDEGGSWYEQFF. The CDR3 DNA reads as TGTGCCAGCAGCGTAGACGAGGGAGGCTCTTGGTATGAGCAGTTCTTC.

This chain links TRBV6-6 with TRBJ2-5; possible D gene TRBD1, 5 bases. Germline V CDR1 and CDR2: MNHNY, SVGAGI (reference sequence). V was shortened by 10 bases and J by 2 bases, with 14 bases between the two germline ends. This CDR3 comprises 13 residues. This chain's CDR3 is CAICRQLQETQYF. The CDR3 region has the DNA TGTGCCATCTGCCGACAGCTACAAGAGACCCAGTACTTC.

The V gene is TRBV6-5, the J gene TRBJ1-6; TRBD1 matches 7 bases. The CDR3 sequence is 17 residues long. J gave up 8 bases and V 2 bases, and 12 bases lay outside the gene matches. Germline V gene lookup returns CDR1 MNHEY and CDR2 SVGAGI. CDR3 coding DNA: TGTGCCAGCAGTTACCTACCACAGACAGGGTACTATTCACCCCTCCACTTT. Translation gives CASSYLPQTGYYSPLHF.

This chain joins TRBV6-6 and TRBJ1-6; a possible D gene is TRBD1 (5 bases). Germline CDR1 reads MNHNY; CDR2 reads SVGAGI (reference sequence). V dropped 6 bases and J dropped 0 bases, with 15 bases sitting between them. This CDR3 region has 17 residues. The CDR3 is CASRLDKGSSYNSPLHF. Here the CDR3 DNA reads TGTGCCAGCAGATTAGACAAGGGGAGCTCCTATAATTCACCCCTCCACTTT.

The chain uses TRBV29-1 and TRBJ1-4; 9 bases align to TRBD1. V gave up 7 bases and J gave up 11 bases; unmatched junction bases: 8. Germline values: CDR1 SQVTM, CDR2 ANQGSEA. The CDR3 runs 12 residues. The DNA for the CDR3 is TGCAGCGCCCGGGACAGGGATAGGAAACTGTTTTTT. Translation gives CSARDRDRKLFF.

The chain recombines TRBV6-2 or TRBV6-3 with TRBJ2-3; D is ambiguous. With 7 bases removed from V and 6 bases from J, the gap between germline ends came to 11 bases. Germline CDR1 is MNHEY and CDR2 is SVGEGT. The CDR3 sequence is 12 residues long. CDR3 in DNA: TGTGCCAGCACAACGACCCCGGATACGCAGTATTTT. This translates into CASTTTPDTQYF.

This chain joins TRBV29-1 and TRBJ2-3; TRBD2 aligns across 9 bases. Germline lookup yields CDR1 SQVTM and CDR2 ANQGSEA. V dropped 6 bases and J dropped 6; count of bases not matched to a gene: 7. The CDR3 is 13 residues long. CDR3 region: CSVPTSGLDTQYF. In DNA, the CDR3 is TGCAGCGTGCCCACTAGCGGGCTGGATACGCAGTATTTT.

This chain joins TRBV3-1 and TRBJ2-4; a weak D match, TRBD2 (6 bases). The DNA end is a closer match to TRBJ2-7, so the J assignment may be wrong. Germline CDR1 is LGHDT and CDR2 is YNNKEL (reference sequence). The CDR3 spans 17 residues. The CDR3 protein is CASSPLSRGLVPYEQYF. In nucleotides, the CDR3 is TGTGCCAGCAGCCCCCTTAGTCGGGGACTGGTCCCCTACGAGCAGTACTTC.

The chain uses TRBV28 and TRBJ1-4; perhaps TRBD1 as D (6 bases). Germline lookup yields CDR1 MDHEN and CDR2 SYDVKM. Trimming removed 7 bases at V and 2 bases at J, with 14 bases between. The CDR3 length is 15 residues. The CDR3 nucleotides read TGTGCCAGCACCGAGGGGGGCCCCACTAATGAAAAACTGTTTTTT. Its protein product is CASTEGGPTNEKLFF.

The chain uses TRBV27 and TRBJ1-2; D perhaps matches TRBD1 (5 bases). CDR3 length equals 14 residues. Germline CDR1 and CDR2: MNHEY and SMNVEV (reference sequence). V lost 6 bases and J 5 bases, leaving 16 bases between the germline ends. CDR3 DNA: TGTGCCAGCAGACCGAAGGGACGGCCGTATGGCTACACCTTC. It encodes CASRPKGRPYGYTF.

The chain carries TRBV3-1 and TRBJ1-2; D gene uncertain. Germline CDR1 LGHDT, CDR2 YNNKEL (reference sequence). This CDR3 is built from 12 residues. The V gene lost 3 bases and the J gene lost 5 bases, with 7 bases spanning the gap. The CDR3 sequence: CASSHAGYGYTF. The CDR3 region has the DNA TGTGCCAGCAGCCATGCGGGGTATGGCTACACCTTC.

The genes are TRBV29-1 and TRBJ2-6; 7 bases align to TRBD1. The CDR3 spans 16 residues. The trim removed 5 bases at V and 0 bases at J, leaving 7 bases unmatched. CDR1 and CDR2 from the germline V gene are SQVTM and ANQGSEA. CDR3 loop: CSVKTGKSSGANVLTF. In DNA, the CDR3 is TGCAGCGTTAAGACAGGGAAGAGCTCTGGGGCCAACGTCCTGACTTTC.

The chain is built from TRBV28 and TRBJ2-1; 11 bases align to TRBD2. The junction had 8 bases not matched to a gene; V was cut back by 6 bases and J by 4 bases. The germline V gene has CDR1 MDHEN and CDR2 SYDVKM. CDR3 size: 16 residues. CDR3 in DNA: TGTGCCAGCAGATCTCTAGCGGGGGGAATTTACAATGAGCAGTTCTTC. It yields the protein CASRSLAGGIYNEQFF. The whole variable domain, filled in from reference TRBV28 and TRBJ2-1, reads DVKVTQSSRYLVKRTGEKVFLECVQDMDHENMFWYRQDPGLGLRLIYFSYDVKMKEKGDIPEGYSVSREKKERFSLILESASTNQTSMYLCASRSLAGGIYNEQFFGPGTRLTVL.

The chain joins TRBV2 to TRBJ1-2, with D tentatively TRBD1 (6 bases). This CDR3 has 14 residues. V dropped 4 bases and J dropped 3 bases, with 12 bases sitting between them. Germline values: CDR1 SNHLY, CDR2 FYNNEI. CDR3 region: CASSVGGADYGYTF. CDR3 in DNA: TGTGCCAGCAGTGTTGGGGGGGCGGACTATGGCTACACCTTC.

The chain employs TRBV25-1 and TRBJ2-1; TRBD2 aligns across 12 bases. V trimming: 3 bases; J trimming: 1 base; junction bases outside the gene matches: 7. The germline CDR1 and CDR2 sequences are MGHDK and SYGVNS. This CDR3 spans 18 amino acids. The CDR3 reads CASSDPTSGGPSYNEQFF. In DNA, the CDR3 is TGTGCCAGCAGTGACCCCACTAGCGGGGGGCCTTCCTACAATGAGCAGTTCTTC.

The CDR3 reads CASSPSRVGNYGYTF. The CDR3, as DNA: TGTGCCAGCAGCCCTTCCAGGGTGGGGAACTATGGCTACACCTTC. The J gene is TRBJ1-2, the V gene TRBV7-9; weak D call: TRBD1 (5 bases). CDR1 is SEHNR, CDR2 FQNEAQ, per germline (reference sequence). CDR3 size: 15 residues. Trimming cost V 5 bases and J 2 bases, with 15 bases left between them. Variable domain in full (rest from reference TRBV7-9 and TRBJ1-2): DTGVSQNPRHKITKRGQNVTFRCDPISEHNRLYWYRQTLGQGPEFLTYFQNEAQLEKSRLLSDRFSAERPKGSFSTLEIQRTEQGDSAMYLCASSPSRVGNYGYTFGSGTRLTVV.

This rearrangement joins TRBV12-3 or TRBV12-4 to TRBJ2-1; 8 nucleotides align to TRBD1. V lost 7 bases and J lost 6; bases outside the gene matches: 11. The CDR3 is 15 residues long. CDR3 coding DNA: TGTGCCAGCATCACGACGACAGGGGTAGGCAATGAGCAGTTCTTC. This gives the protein CASITTTGVGNEQFF.